What follows are 2 T cell receptor beta chains derived from one specimen sequenced in a study of a mutant IDH1 vaccine in newly diagnosed glioma. As to time point: week 35, safety follow-up. Each dose of the vaccine consisted of 300 ug of mutant IDH1 20-mer peptide, with topical imiquimod. These TCRs are of unknown antigen specificity. Here immunoSEQ multiplex PCR was the method, and the copy in TCRdb shows in-frame clones only, minus some. The table includes some 70,000 clones, 80% to 85% detected once. Here the sequenced sample was PBMCs, taken from a glioma patient whose treatment included an IDH1 peptide vaccine. The source is a man between 18 and 29 years old with glioma.

The J gene is TRBJ2-5, the V gene TRBV7-8, with D maybe TRBD2 (7 bases). The CDR3 length is 14 residues. V was clipped by 1 base and J by 3 bases, with 9 bases between them. The V gene's germline CDR1 is SGHVS and CDR2 FQNEAQ. This chain's CDR3 is CASSLEGGEETQYF. DNA for the CDR3: TGTGCCAGCAGCTTAGAAGGGGGGGAAGAGACCCAGTACTTC. Complete variable domain (other parts from reference TRBV7-8 and TRBJ2-5): GAGVSQSPRYKVAKRGQDVALRCDPISGHVSLFWYQQALGQGPEFLTYFQNEAQLDKSGLPSDRFFAERPEGSVSTLKIQRTQQEDSAVYLCASSLEGGEETQYFGPGTRLLVL.

The chain joins TRBV7-3 to TRBJ1-3; D is unresolved. The germline V gene has CDR1 SGHTA and CDR2 FQGTGA. This CDR3 is built from 13 residues. Trimming pared 1 base from V and 1 base from J, leaving 2 bases between. This chain's CDR3 is CASSLNSGNTIYF. The CDR3 region has the DNA TGTGCCAGCAGCTTAAATTCTGGAAACACCATATATTTT.